A single TCR beta chain is shown here with its context. Its antigen remains unidentified. It has no much larger one-base neighbor in the sample; base qualities were not kept. Instrument used: Illumina HiSeq 1500. In TCRdb, the public reads were trimmed at Q25 with fastp and aligned with MiXCR, with productive beta chains retained. Entries are consolidated by CDR3 protein sequence, retaining the most common genes and DNA. The sample data list around 310,000 distinct CDR3 sequences, and approximately 32% of these were observed just once. 20% of the sample is in the top ten clones. These data originate in a study of T cell repertoires in cytomegalovirus infection (dated by TCRdb to between 2018 and 2021). About the full investigation: Peptide stimulations targeted recently identified HLA-C-restricted CMV epitopes, whose presentation resists viral immunomodulation, together with well-studied HLA-B-restricted epitopes. Because public TCR beta signatures pointed to carriage of CMV infection together with the matching HLA type, the HLA type of each donor mattered for the analysis.

Overall study results and their limits: In both this cohort and an independent roughly 350-donor cohort, the cumulative frequency of public TCR beta family members distinguished carriers of CMV infection plus the relevant HLA type. The ex vivo response was dominated by HLA-C-restricted CMV-specific TCR beta clonotypes, which also provided the single most frequent clonotype in two of eight donors.

Its CDR3 holds 15 amino acids, cysteine through phenylalanine. Only the CDR3 part of the read is kept: 45 bases, read in frame from the first base. Per the germline V gene, SGHTA is the CDR1 and FQGNSA is the CDR2. V and J lose 1 base and 2 bases, and a span of 12 bases separates them. The meaning of the sample's treatment or condition label: in vitro stimulation with specific CMV peptide epitopes to enrich CMV-specific T cells. This clonotype was sampled from a human donor in good health (CMV status not recorded). Some clones in this sample may be carry-over from other donors' samples. This receptor chain uses TRBV7-2 and TRBJ2-7; no confident D gene assignment can be made. Sequences were derived from cultured PBMCs, sampled from culture after CMV antigen stimulation. At the DNA level, the sequence is TGTGCCAGCAGCTTAGGAACTGTTCGAACCTACGAGCAGTACTTC. Its product reads: CASSLGTVRTYEQYF.